Below, 20 T cell receptor beta chains from the same sample are listed, as sequenced in a study of T cells in Graves' hyperthyroidism and ophthalmopathy. Amplification of TCR beta CDR3 regions was performed using RNA transcripts as template. During a first-round RT-PCR of the TCR CDR3, the HTBI primer set was used. MiXCR was run by TCRdb on the multiplex PCR reads, yielding one entry per CDR3 protein. The repertoire consists of more than 300,000 distinct CDR3 sequences, with 14% occurring once and the leading ten covering 20% to 25%. Sequenced sample: blood. The receptors were sampled from a woman in her twenties or thirties with Graves' hyperthyroidism.

In its sample, this clonotype was seen a few times. This chain joins TRBV11-1 and TRBJ2-3; 8 bases line up with TRBD2. Germline V gives CDR1 SGHAT, CDR2 FQDESV (reference sequence). The ends lost 5 bases at V and 4 bases at J; junction bases unmatched: 8. This CDR3 contains 15 residues. The CDR3 DNA sequence: TGTGCCAGCAGCCTGCGACTAGCGACATCAGATACGCAGTATTTT. Translating it yields CASSLRLATSDTQYF.

Many counts were recorded for this clonotype. This chain connects TRBV19 to TRBJ1-1, with D possibly being TRBD1 (5 bases). Germline V lookup: CDR1 LNHDA, CDR2 SQIVND (reference sequence). Trimming pared 5 bases from V and 0 bases from J, leaving 25 bases between. The CDR3 consists of 19 residues. The CDR3, as DNA: TGTGCCAGTAGTCGCCCAGGGTGGTCCTCCCATGGTGTGAACACTGAAGCTTTCTTT. Its translation is CASSRPGWSSHGVNTEAFF.

V is TRBV5-1 and J is TRBJ1-2, with 10 bases that match TRBD1. The CDR3 consists of 18 residues. CDR1 and CDR2 from the germline V gene are SGHRS and YFSETQ. V trimming: 0 bases; J trimming: 6 bases; junction bases outside the gene matches: 14. The CDR3 bases are TGCGCCAGCAGCTTGGATGTAGGTGGGACAGGGGAAGAACATGGCTACACCTTC. It encodes CASSLDVGGTGEEHGYTF.

This clonotype was counted many times. The V call is TRBV3-1, the J call TRBJ2-7; TRBD2 agrees at 9 bases. V was pared by 1 base and J by 4 bases, with 5 bases of the junction left unmatched. The CDR3 loop spans 15 amino acids. Germline V gives CDR1 LGHDT, CDR2 YNNKEL (reference sequence). This chain's CDR3 is CASSQGDSGGYEQYF. The CDR3 DNA follows: TGTGCCAGCAGCCAAGGAGATAGCGGGGGTTACGAGCAGTACTTC.

This clonotype was seen only a few times. The V and J genes are TRBV6-1 and TRBJ2-6; D is ambiguous. V gave up 5 bases and J gave up 0 bases, with 11 bases separating them. Germline V gene lookup returns CDR1 MNHNS and CDR2 SASEGT. This CDR3 is 16 amino acids long. The CDR3 DNA reads TGTGCCAGCAGTCCCGTACACGTCTCTGGGGCCAACGTCCTGACTTTC. Translation gives CASSPVHVSGANVLTF.

This clonotype was recorded a few times. V usage is TRBV3-1 and J usage is TRBJ2-1; D gene uncertain. Per germline, CDR1 LGHDT and CDR2 YNNKEL (reference sequence). The CDR3 consists of 13 residues. The ends were cut back, 2 bases at V and 7 bases at J, with 9 bases in the middle. The CDR3 coding sequence is TGTGCCAGCAGCCAAAAGGCGTTAAATGAGCAGTTCTTC. Translated, it gives CASSQKALNEQFF.

Details on this clonotype: Given a much more abundant clone one base away, this may be a read error. The V and J genes are TRBV2 and TRBJ1-6; TRBD1 is a possible D gene (5 bases). This CDR3 comprises 18 residues. Germline CDR1 reads SNHLY; CDR2 reads FYNNEI. V gave up 3 bases and J gave up 2 bases, with 17 bases separating them. The DNA of the CDR3 is TGTGCCAGCAGTGAGCCAGGGAGGTGGTCGACCTATAATTCACCCCTCCACTTT. Translating it yields CASSEPGRWSTYNSPLHF.

This clonotype has a count of ten or more. The genes are TRBV20-1 and TRBJ2-3, with 10 bases that match TRBD2. V gave up 4 bases and J gave up 2 bases; unmatched junction bases: 6. The CDR3 runs 15 residues. The germline V gene has CDR1 DFQATT and CDR2 SNEGSKA (reference sequence). The CDR3 protein is CSATRTSGLTDTQYF. The CDR3, as DNA: TGCAGTGCTACCCGGACTAGCGGACTCACAGATACGCAGTATTTT.

This clonotype was seen repeatedly, ten times or more. As DNA, the CDR3 is TGCAGCGTTGGAGGGACTTCCTACGAGCAGTACTTC. It encodes CSVGGTSYEQYF. The chain has TRBV29-1 and TRBJ2-7; maybe TRBD2 (6 bases). Trimming shortened V by 4 bases and J by 1 base, and 8 bases separated the two germline ends. The CDR3 sequence is 12 residues long. The germline CDR1 and CDR2 sequences are SQVTM and ANQGSEA.

This clonotype was seen ten or more times. V usage is TRBV6-1 and J usage is TRBJ2-2, with D maybe TRBD2 (6 bases). The CDR3 sequence is 17 residues long. The V end was cut by 10 bases, the J end by 4 bases, with 25 bases between. From germline, CDR1 is MNHNS and CDR2 SASEGT. The CDR3 sequence: CANRVKGAGGFTGELFF. The CDR3 nucleotides are TGTGCCAACCGGGTGAAGGGAGCGGGCGGCTTCACCGGGGAGCTGTTTTTT.

The table lists this clonotype with many counts. This rearrangement joins TRBV10-1 to TRBJ1-1; D gene ambiguous. CDR1 and CDR2 from the germline V gene are WNHNN and SYGVQD (reference sequence). The CDR3 has 16 amino acids. V lost 4 bases and J 0 bases, leaving 15 bases between the germline ends. The CDR3 region has the DNA TGCGCCAGCAGTGCAAGGACGGCTCTCTTGAACACTGAAGCTTTCTTT. This encodes CASSARTALLNTEAFF.

This clonotype was seen repeatedly, ten times or more. This rearrangement joins TRBV12-3 or TRBV12-4 to TRBJ2-2, with D unresolved. V shed 3 bases and J shed 5 bases, with 7 bases lying between them. This CDR3 has 13 amino acids. Written as DNA, the CDR3 is TGTGCCAGCAGTTTGGGGATAACCGGGGAGCTGTTTTTT. Translating it yields CASSLGITGELFF.

J is TRBJ2-6 and V is TRBV11-2, with no clear D. The CDR3 runs to 18 residues. Germline loops: CDR1 SGHAT, CDR2 FQNNGV. V lost 6 bases and J lost 1, with 19 bases in between. CDR3 DNA: TGTGCCAGCAGATCCCCCGGGTCAGGTAGTTCTGGGGCCAACGTCCTGACTTTC. This codes for CASRSPGSGSSGANVLTF.

This clonotype was counted many times. V and J are TRBV2 and TRBJ2-5, with D maybe TRBD2 (6 bases). The V end was cut by 6 bases, the J end by 5 bases, with 16 bases between. This CDR3 has 14 residues. Germline V CDR1 and CDR2: SNHLY, FYNNEI. CDR3 protein: CASRKGLTEETQYF. The CDR3 bases are TGTGCCAGCAGGAAGGGACTGACAGAGGAGACCCAGTACTTC. Based on the CDR3 plus reference TRBV2 and TRBJ2-5, the full variable domain is EPEVTQTPSHQVTQMGQEVILRCVPISNHLYFYWYRQILGQKVEFLVSFYNNEISEKSEIFDDQFSVERPDGSNFTLKIRSTKLEDSAMYFCASRKGLTEETQYFGPGTRLLVL.

This clonotype was found many times. This sequence joins TRBV20-1 and TRBJ2-1; 11 nucleotides align to TRBD2. In germline, CDR1 is DFQATT, CDR2 SNEGSKA (reference sequence). There are 15 residues in the CDR3. The trim removed 6 bases at V and 1 base at J, leaving 5 bases unmatched. The CDR3 here is CSASTSGRSYNEQFF. In DNA, the CDR3 is TGCAGTGCAAGTACTAGCGGGAGATCCTACAATGAGCAGTTCTTC.

Note on this clonotype: Lacking the conserved final phenylalanine or tryptophan, this CDR3 likely reflects a read error. The chain is built from TRBV19 and TRBJ1-5, with a tentative D call TRBD1 (6 bases). CDR1 and CDR2 from the germline V gene are LNHDA and SQIVND (reference sequence). The germline V and J ends were trimmed by 4 bases and 9 bases, with 16 bases remaining between them. There are 14 residues in the CDR3. The CDR3 nucleotides read TGTGCCAGTAGTACACAGGGAAAGGGATGGCCCCAGCATCTT. Translated, it gives CASSTQGKGWPQHL.

This clonotype has only a few counts. The rearrangement uses TRBV19 and TRBJ2-7; unclear D gene. Germline lookup yields CDR1 LNHDA and CDR2 SQIVND (reference sequence). The CDR3 is made up of 14 amino acids. V lost 3 bases and J lost 2, with 11 bases in between. The CDR3 DNA reads as TGTGCCAGTAGTATCTCTCGCGGTACCTACGAGCAGTACTTC. Amino acid sequence: CASSISRGTYEQYF.

This sequence joins TRBV5-6 and TRBJ1-1, with TRBD1 matching 8 bases. The CDR3 runs 14 residues. J lost 1 base, V lost 6 bases, and 5 bases had no gene match. Germline V gene lookup returns CDR1 SGHDT and CDR2 YYEEEE. The CDR3 loop is CASKATGENTEAFF. The CDR3 coding sequence is TGTGCCAGCAAGGCGACAGGGGAGAACACTGAAGCTTTCTTT. Complete variable domain (other parts from reference TRBV5-6 and TRBJ1-1): DAGVTQSPTHLIKTRGQQVTLRCSPKSGHDTVSWYQQALGQGPQFIFQYYEEEERQRGNFPDRFSGHQFPNYSSELNVNALLLGDSALYLCASKATGENTEAFFGQGTRLTVV.

This clonotype appeared many times. The J gene is TRBJ2-5, the V gene TRBV28; tentative D call: TRBD2 (5 bases). The CDR3 contains 12 residues. The ends were cut back, 6 bases at V and 13 bases at J, with 18 bases in the middle. Germline loops: CDR1 MDHEN, CDR2 SYDVKM. The CDR3 reads CASRLTTPQMYF. In nucleotides, the CDR3 is TGTGCCAGCAGATTGACTACGCCCCAGATGTACTTC. Drawing the rest from reference TRBV28 and TRBJ2-5, the complete variable domain is DVKVTQSSRYLVKRTGEKVFLECVQDMDHENMFWYRQDPGLGLRLIYFSYDVKMKEKGDIPEGYSVSREKKERFSLILESASTNQTSMYLCASRLTTPQMYFGPGTRLLVL.

This clonotype was counted many times. This chain joins TRBV15 and TRBJ2-5; D remains ambiguous. The CDR3 runs 16 residues. V lost 2 bases and J 5 bases, leaving 18 bases between the germline ends. Germline V gene lookup returns CDR1 LNHNV and CDR2 YYDKDF (reference sequence). The CDR3, as DNA: TGTGCCACCAGCAGACCTTCCCCTGGGGTCGGGGAGACCCAGTACTTC. This encodes CATSRPSPGVGETQYF. Full variable domain (outside the CDR3, taken from reference TRBV15 and TRBJ2-5): DAMVIQNPRYQVTQFGKPVTLSCSQTLNHNVMYWYQQKSSQAPKLLFHYYDKDFNNEADTPDNFQSRRPNTSFCFLDIRSPGLGDTAMYLCATSRPSPGVGETQYFGPGTRLLVL.